The 17 T cell receptor beta chains listed next were all sequenced from one sample in a study of T cells after yellow fever vaccination. One entry per CDR3 protein results from TCRdb running MiXCR on the 5' RACE reads. Of roughly 160,000 distinct CDR3 sequences listed, approximately 6.7% were seen once; the top ten hold 2.5%. Here the sequenced sample was CD4+ T cells sorted from PBMCs, taken around 5 days after the first yellow fever vaccination. The receptors were sampled from a man younger than 30 who received the YFV17D yellow fever vaccine.

This clonotype has a count of ten or more. The V call is TRBV7-6, the J call TRBJ2-1, with 10 nucleotides matching TRBD1. J lost 7 bases, V lost 3 bases, and 12 bases had no gene match. The V gene's germline CDR1 is SGHVS and CDR2 FNYEAQ. The length of the CDR3 is 17 residues. The CDR3 nucleotides are TGTGCCAGCAGCTTCTATGCCGGGACAGGGGCAGGGAATGAGCAGTTCTTC. This translates into CASSFYAGTGAGNEQFF.

To note about this clonotype: Relative to the germline gene, one junction end is altered; a read error may explain this. This chain links TRBV4-1 with TRBJ1-4; D is possibly TRBD1 (6 bases). Per the germline V gene, CDR1 is MGHRA and CDR2 is YSYEKL. CDR3 size: 15 residues. This chain's CDR3 is CAGSQADGGLEKLFF. The CDR3 DNA is TGCGCCGGCAGCCAAGCGGACGGGGGCCTGGAAAAACTGTTTTTT.

This clonotype was observed many times. The gene calls are TRBV5-6 and TRBJ1-1, with a possible D match to TRBD1 (5 bases). The CDR3 extends over 13 amino acids. In germline, CDR1 is SGHDT, CDR2 YYEEEE. The V and J ends lost 4 bases and 1 base respectively, with 8 bases between them. CDR3 in DNA: TGTGCCAGCAGCGGAAGGGGGAACACTGAAGCTTTCTTT. Protein product: CASSGRGNTEAFF.

This clonotype was seen at least ten times. The chain carries TRBV24-1 and TRBJ2-5, with D perhaps TRBD1 (6 bases). The CDR3 has 15 amino acids. Germline V gives CDR1 KGHDR, CDR2 SFDVKD. Trimming removed 4 bases at V and 3 bases at J, with 14 bases between. Written as DNA, the CDR3 is TGTGCCACCAGTGACGCTACCGGGACAAAAGAGACCCAGTACTTC. Translation gives CATSDATGTKETQYF.

About this clonotype itself: A read error may explain this, as a much larger clone is one base away. In nucleotides, the CDR3 is TGCGCCAGCAGCTTCGGACAGGGGGAGACCCGGTACTTC. Translating gives CASSFGQGETRYF. This chain connects TRBV5-1 to TRBJ2-5, with 10 bases fitting TRBD1. Looked up from germline, CDR1 is SGHRS and CDR2 is YFSETQ. This CDR3 spans 13 amino acids.

Notes on this clonotype: This sequence may be a read error, since a much larger clone differs from it by one base. This CDR3 is CSASVGGNQPKHF. DNA of the CDR3: TGCAGTGCTAGCGTGGGTGGCAATCAGCCCAAGCATTTT. The chain uses TRBV20-1 and TRBJ1-5; D is unresolved. The CDR3 totals 13 residues. Germline CDR1 and CDR2: DFQATT and SNEGSKA (reference sequence).

At least ten counts were recorded for this clonotype. This chain connects TRBV3-1 to TRBJ2-4; D might be TRBD1 or TRBD2, each matching 5 bases. In germline, CDR1 is LGHDT, CDR2 YNNKEL (reference sequence). The ends were cut back, 3 bases at V and 5 bases at J, with 11 bases in the middle. The CDR3 is 14 residues long. The CDR3: CASSHRGQENIQYF. CDR3 sequence (DNA): TGTGCCAGCAGCCACCGGGGCCAAGAAAACATTCAGTACTTC. The full variable domain, its missing parts supplied by reference TRBV3-1 and TRBJ2-4, is DTAVSQTPKYLVTQMGNDKSIKCEQNLGHDTMYWYKQDSKKFLKIMFSYNNKELIINETVPNRFSPKSPDKAHLNLHINSLELGDSAVYFCASSHRGQENIQYFGAGTRLSVL.

CDR3 protein: CASSFRRDAPLETQYF. As DNA, the CDR3 is TGTGCCAGCAGCTTCCGCCGGGACGCACCTCTAGAGACCCAGTACTTC. J is TRBJ2-5 and V is TRBV5-5, with D possibly being TRBD1 or TRBD2 (5 bases each). The V end was cut by 2 bases, the J end by 4 bases, with 18 bases between. This CDR3 spans 16 amino acids. Germline lookup yields CDR1 SGHKS and CDR2 YYEKEE (reference sequence). The entire variable domain, with the rest obtained from reference TRBV5-5 and TRBJ2-5, is as follows: DAGVTQSPTHLIKTRGQQVTLRCSPISGHKSVSWYQQVLGQGPQFIFQYYEKEERGRGNFPDRFSARQFPNYSSELNVNALLLGDSALYLCASSFRRDAPLETQYFGPGTRLLVL.

This clonotype has only a few counts. V is TRBV15 and J is TRBJ2-3; 11 nucleotides align to TRBD2. Germline values: CDR1 LNHNV, CDR2 YYDKDF (reference sequence). The length of the CDR3 is 15 residues. The junction had 5 bases not matched to a gene; V was cut back by 3 bases and J by 6 bases. The CDR3 sequence: CATSSSGGAWDTQYF. The DNA of the CDR3 is TGTGCCACCAGCAGTAGCGGGGGGGCCTGGGATACGCAGTATTTT.

This clonotype was found a few times. V gene TRBV13 combines with J gene TRBJ2-2; no clear D. The CDR3 has 13 amino acids. Germline V gene sequence: CDR1 PRHDT, CDR2 FYEKMQ (reference sequence). Trimming stripped 5 bases from V and 3 bases from J, with 7 bases between. The CDR3 is CASSPPDTGELFF. The CDR3 nucleotides are TGTGCCAGCAGCCCCCCGGACACCGGGGAGCTGTTTTTT.

The sample holds many counts of this clonotype. This chain uses TRBV3-1 with TRBJ1-1, with TRBD1 matching 7 bases. Germline trimming cut 2 bases from V and 0 bases from J; bases unmatched to any gene: 6. The CDR3 sequence is 16 residues long. Germline CDR1 is LGHDT and CDR2 is YNNKEL (reference sequence). The CDR3 here is CASSQSPTGMNTEAFF. CDR3 bases: TGTGCCAGCAGCCAATCCCCGACAGGGATGAACACTGAAGCTTTCTTT.

V gene TRBV5-1 combines with J gene TRBJ2-3; 7 nucleotides agree with TRBD2. Germline CDR1 reads SGHRS; CDR2 reads YFSETQ. Trimming removed 5 bases from V and 2 bases from J; junction bases left unmatched: 5. This CDR3 has 14 amino acids. The CDR3 DNA reads as TGCGCCAGCAGGAGAGCGGGGCCCACAGATACGCAGTATTTT. This translates into CASRRAGPTDTQYF.

The sample holds a few counts of this clonotype. The J gene is TRBJ2-1, the V gene TRBV5-4; 9 positions agree with TRBD2. Germline V lookup: CDR1 SGHNT, CDR2 YYREEE (reference sequence). Trimming removed 4 bases from V and 4 bases from J; junction bases left unmatched: 6. The CDR3 spans 15 residues. DNA for the CDR3: TGTGCCAGCAGCCAATCGAGCGGGAGGTACAATGAGCAGTTCTTC. Its protein product is CASSQSSGRYNEQFF.

This clonotype has a count of ten or more. This chain links TRBV15 with TRBJ2-1; D gene unclear. The CDR3 sequence is 15 residues long. V lost 0 bases and J lost 7, with 13 bases in between. Germline V lookup: CDR1 LNHNV, CDR2 YYDKDF (reference sequence). The CDR3 region is CATSRDTPISNEQFF. The CDR3, as DNA: TGTGCCACCAGCAGAGATACTCCCATTTCGAATGAGCAGTTCTTC. Using reference TRBV15 and TRBJ2-1 for the parts outside the CDR3, the full variable domain is DAMVIQNPRYQVTQFGKPVTLSCSQTLNHNVMYWYQQKSSQAPKLLFHYYDKDFNNEADTPDNFQSRRPNTSFCFLDIRSPGLGDTAMYLCATSRDTPISNEQFFGPGTRLTVL.

In its sample, this clonotype was seen many times. In nucleotides, the CDR3 is TGTGCCAGCAGTTACTCGGGTCGTGAAAAACTGTTTTTT. Protein product: CASSYSGREKLFF. The J gene is TRBJ1-4, the V gene TRBV6-5; D gene unclear. V lost 0 bases, J lost 7 bases, and 6 bases lay in between. CDR3 length: 13 residues. Germline lookup yields CDR1 MNHEY and CDR2 SVGAGI.

A remark on this clonotype: A read error is possible here, since a much larger clone lies one base away. The rearrangement links TRBV5-1 to TRBJ2-1; TRBD1 matches 8 bases. V shed 9 bases, J shed 1 base, and the junction held 3 bases outside the gene matches. The CDR3 is 13 amino acids. Germline V gene lookup returns CDR1 SGHRS and CDR2 YFSETQ. CDR3 sequence reads: CAIGQGSYNEQFF. The CDR3 DNA is TGCGCCATCGGACAGGGATCCTACAATGAGCAGTTCTTC. The full variable domain, its missing parts supplied by reference TRBV5-1 and TRBJ2-1, is KAGVTQTPRYLIKTRGQQVTLSCSPISGHRSVSWYQQTPGQGLQFLFEYFSETQRNKGNFPGRFSGRQFSNSRSEMNVSTLELGDSALYLCAIGQGSYNEQFFGPGTRLTVL.

Points on this clonotype: This may come from a read error, since a much larger clone is one base off. The chain has TRBV5-1 and TRBJ1-1; D uncertain. Germline V gene lookup returns CDR1 SGHRS and CDR2 YFSETQ. CDR3 length: 12 amino acids. The DNA for the CDR3 is TGCGCCTGCAGCTCGACCAGCTCTGAAGCTTTCTTT. The encoded protein is CACSSTSSEAFF. Filled out from reference TRBV5-1 and TRBJ1-1, the complete variable domain reads KAGVTQTPRYLIKTRGQQVTLSCSPISGHRSVSWYQQTPGQGLQFLFEYFSETQRNKGNFPGRFSGRQFSNSRSEMNVSTLELGDSALYLCACSSTSSEAFFGQGTRLTVV.